This TCR beta chain was profiled in a study of blood T cells in healthy people across ages. About this clonotype: Its specificity is not known.

A second roughly 7 to 11 cycle PCR used barcoded and J-beta primers. TCRdb re-derived calls from the 5' RACE reads in MiXCR, one entry per CDR3 protein. Found here are around 1.5 million distinct CDR3 sequences, approximately 42% of them singletons; the top ten hold 7.9%. Study outcomes and limitations: Naive and antigen-experienced cells were not separated, limiting conclusive comparison. Both naive CD4+ cell counts and diversity were greater in long-lived donors than in aged donors.

Germline loops: CDR1 SGHKS, CDR2 YYEKEE (reference sequence). The V segment lost 4 bases and the J segment 4 bases; nucleotides outside the gene matches: 9. CDR3 length: 16 amino acids. This clonotype was obtained from a woman between 18 and 30 years old in good health. Sequencing was done on a sample of blood. The V and J genes are TRBV5-5 and TRBJ1-2, with 11 bases that match TRBD1. As DNA, the CDR3 is TGTGCCAGCAGCCATAAGGACGGGACAGGGGGCTATGGCTACACCTTC. Its protein product is CASSHKDGTGGYGYTF.